The rows below give T cell receptor beta chains drawn from one sample of a study of PD-L1 blockade in urothelial cancer. Assay used: immunoSEQ multiplex PCR; TCRdb lists only in-frame clones, some missing. The table has about 76,000 clones, roughly 84% seen once. The specimen was PBMCs, collected around atezolizumab (anti-PD-L1) treatment. These receptors were taken from a man between 65 and 85 years old with urothelial cancer. Both conserved end residues are trimmed from each CDR3. Fields, in order: V gene, clone size, J gene, CDR3 protein. Expanded clones get a size class; other rows say once, few or many, or leave the size out.

TRBV5-1	-	TRBJ2-1	ASSRSQGRNEQF
TRBV4-2	-	TRBJ2-1	ASYGTGANEQF
TRBV6-1	-	TRBJ2-1	ASSARGQFNEQF
TRBV28	-	TRBJ2-7	ASHRQGYEQY
TRBV9	few	TRBJ1-1	ASSTPGSEAF
TRBV18	few	TRBJ1-1	ASSPGTGNTEAF
TRBV7-8	once	TRBJ2-7	ASSPRGSRGEQY
TRBV7-9	-	TRBJ2-4	ASSWTERWVQY
TRBV5-4	-	TRBJ2-2	ASSQTGTGELF
TRBV10-2	-	TRBJ2-3	ASSDTSGITDTQY
TRBV15	-	TRBJ2-5	ATSRDGTVQETQY
TRBV7-8	-	TRBJ2-7	ASSLEGTSGFHEQY
TRBV5-1	-	TRBJ2-2	ASSLEVAPAAMNTGELF
TRBV5-4	-	TRBJ1-2	ASSSRLLQGDYGYT
TRBV7-9	-	TRBJ2-2	ASSTARGRVSGELF
TRBV11-1	-	TRBJ2-7	ASSLGARYEQY
TRBV14	-	TRBJ2-5	ASSQVGREETQY
TRBV20-1	-	TRBJ1-2	SARDLVGYT
TRBV23-1	-	TRBJ2-3	ASSQSSTGASTDTQY
TRBV4-1	-	TRBJ2-3	ASSQGLAGGMDTQY
TRBV30	few	TRBJ2-7	AWRETGGREQY
TRBV7-8	-	TRBJ1-5	ASSLYPEGNQPQH
TRBV5-6	-	TRBJ2-5	ASSPQGAETQY
TRBV5-4	-	TRBJ2-3	ASSLDQGRTDTQY
TRBV7-6	-	TRBJ2-3	ASSLQGAKADTQY
TRBV7-9	few	TRBJ2-7	ASSSPTRDRAPEQY
TRBV7-2	few	TRBJ1-2	ASSVREGANYGYT
TRBV27	-	TRBJ1-3	ASSLTSSGNTIY
TRBV28	-	TRBJ2-7	ASGLAAYEQY
TRBV7-3	-	TRBJ2-2	ASSLRQGLTGELF
TRBV6-5	-	TRBJ2-1	ASRRLAGEVKEQF
TRBV4-1	-	TRBJ2-1	ASSQLGQGHNEQF
TRBV6-1	-	TRBJ1-2	ASTQDRGIYGYT
TRBV6-1	-	TRBJ2-7	ASSFTGLDEQY
TRBV10-3	-	TRBJ1-3	AISGGTVVSGNTIY
TRBV9	-	TRBJ2-3	ASSEGGTSQDTQY
TRBV28	-	TRBJ1-2	ASRPTGANYGYT
TRBV5-1	once	TRBJ2-5	ASSGGTSGRGETQY
TRBV6-1	few	TRBJ1-3	ASSLLSGNTIY
TRBV10-3	few	TRBJ1-2	ASAVVGGYYGYT
TRBV11-2	few	TRBJ1-1	ASSLTTNTEAF
TRBV19	once	TRBJ2-7	ASSIGTGGDYEQY
TRBV28	-	TRBJ2-1	ASSLGLAGRNNEQF
TRBV6-1	few	TRBJ2-7	ASRLALKQY
TRBV4-2	-	TRBJ2-7	ASSQDKGSRGYEQY
TRBV6-1	-	TRBJ2-1	ASRRSGAWDEQF
TRBV28	-	TRBJ2-6	ASSLWSRRRANVLT
TRBV19	-	TRBJ2-7	ASSSFGTSGSYEQY